What follows is one T cell receptor beta chain and its context. Under the authors' procedure: Counts of nucleated cells, estimated from reference gene primer amplification, were obtained. Sequencing used immunoSEQ multiplex PCR; TCRdb keeps in-frame clones, though not all of them. The DNA was the basis for D and trimming; V, J and clone size are from that table. Of 100,000 to 150,000 clones listed, 80% to 85% are singletons. This sample stems from a study of blood T cell repertoires in COVID-19. Overall study context: The samples span acute and convalescent COVID-19 from the United States, Italy and Spain. T cells, B-cell-depleted T cells, or PBMCs supplied cDNA or gDNA.

V lost 5 bases, J lost 2 bases, and 14 bases lay in between. The CDR3 has 15 amino acids. Germline assignment: CDR1 SGHAT and CDR2 FQNNGV. The source of this sequence is a man in his 60s with acute or convalescent COVID-19. Sequencing was done on a sample of peripheral blood. The chain links TRBV11-2 to TRBJ2-3, with D possibly matching TRBD1 (5 bases). The CDR3: CASSPRDSYTDTQYF. Here the CDR3 DNA reads TGTGCCAGCAGCCCCCGTGACAGCTACACAGATACGCAGTATTTT. Full variable domain (missing parts from reference TRBV11-2 and TRBJ2-3): EAGVAQSPRYKIIEKRQSVAFWCNPISGHATLYWYQQILGQGPKLLIQFQNNGVVDDSQLPKDRFSAERLKGVDSTLKIQPAKLEDSAVYLCASSPRDSYTDTQYFGPGTRLTVL.